The T cell receptor (beta chain) described here comes from a study of cytomegalovirus exposure and HLA in healthy donors. PCR involved 60 Vbeta and 13 Jbeta primers. Method: immunoSEQ multiplex PCR; TCRdb's copy keeps in-frame clones and lacks some. The table shows under 130,000 clones, with approximately 79% occurring only once. CDR1 is SGHNT and CDR2 is YENEEA in the germline V gene. Trimming shortened V by 6 bases and J by 1 base, and 12 bases separated the two germline ends. This CDR3 has 14 residues. The rearrangement joins TRBV11-3 to TRBJ1-1, with D tentatively TRBD1 (5 bases). The specimen sequenced was PBMCs. The receptor comes from a man between 50 and 59 years old in good health and CMV-seropositive. CDR3 region: CASSSDGGNTEAFF. The CDR3 DNA reads as TGTGCCAGCAGTTCTGACGGGGGGAACACTGAAGCTTTCTTT.